The clone carrying this T cell receptor beta chain was seen many times. CDR3 size: 14 residues. Germline CDR1 and CDR2: SQVTM and ANQGSEA. The V gene lost 8 bases and the J gene lost 1 base, with 15 bases spanning the gap. Library preparation for TCR beta used quantitative 5'-RACE with molecular barcodes. MiXCR was run by TCRdb on the 5' RACE reads, yielding one entry per CDR3 protein. The table includes some 200,000 distinct CDR3 sequences, around a quarter detected once. The sample belongs to a study of CD8 T cells in ankylosing spondylitis. The source material was blood, either unsorted or a sorted T cell fraction (not recorded which). This TCR derives from a male donor with ankylosing spondylitis or in good health (not recorded which). This sequence joins TRBV29-1 and TRBJ2-1; perhaps TRBD1 as D (6 bases). Here the CDR3 DNA reads TGCAGCTTCCGGGACAAGGTTTCCTACAATGAGCAGTTCTTC. Protein: CSFRDKVSYNEQFF.